The present T cell receptor beta chain was sequenced within a study of blood T cell repertoires in COVID-19. V gave up 4 bases and J gave up 4 bases; unmatched junction bases: 15. Germline V gives CDR1 SGHVS, CDR2 FNYEAQ. The CDR3 spans 19 residues. This study enrolled people aged about 18 to 100 from approximately 25 US geographic areas. Clinical history reported by participants formed the basis on which cohorts were assigned. Methods used by the authors: Estimation of nucleated cell counts relied on the amplification of reference gene primers. Generated by immunoSEQ multiplex PCR, the TCRdb table keeps only in-frame clones and is missing some. Clone size and V and J calls were adopted from that table, with D and trimming inferred from the DNA. The repertoire holds roughly 260,000 clones, with 75% to 95% as singletons.

V and J are TRBV7-6 and TRBJ2-2; 10 bases match TRBD2. The TCR was taken from a woman aged 18 to 35 who had recovered from COVID-19. Sequencing was performed on PBMCs or T cells enriched from blood (not recorded which). The CDR3 bases are TGTGCCAGCAGCTATACCGGGACTAGCGACCCCCCGAGCACCGGGGAGCTGTTTTTT. This gives the protein CASSYTGTSDPPSTGELFF.